This TCR beta chain was obtained from a study of identical twins. Study-level findings and limits: For out-of-frame alpha sequences shared by twins, low generation probability was in excess.

Addition of a universal primer site occurred through template switching, and cDNA carried unique molecular identifiers. Each CDR3 protein is one row after TCRdb ran MiXCR on the 5' RACE reads. This table has just under 550,000 distinct CDR3 sequences, roughly 15% appearing once. As concerns this clonotype: Its specificity is unknown.

Only healthy Caucasians were included as donors. Germline V lookup: CDR1 MNHEY, CDR2 SVGEGT. The germline V and J ends were trimmed by 2 bases and 6 bases, with 16 bases remaining between them. This CDR3 contains 16 residues. These data also formed part of another study, on yellow fever vaccine responses in identical twins.

This sequence was found in a woman in her late teens or twenties in good health. Sequencing was carried out using CD4+ T cells sorted from blood. The genes are TRBV6-2 or TRBV6-3 and TRBJ2-2; D is ambiguous. The CDR3 sequence: CASSYLRSSHPGELFF. Written as DNA, the CDR3 is TGTGCCAGCAGTTACCTTCGGTCGTCTCATCCCGGGGAGCTGTTTTTT.